This T cell receptor beta chain was recorded in a study of T cells expressing NK-cell markers. Overall study: The study sequenced eight donors, seven HCMV-seropositive and one seronegative.

The CDR3 has 16 residues. The germline V gene encodes CDR1 LGHDT and CDR2 YNNKEL (reference sequence). No DNA is given; TCRdb re-called the 5' RACE reads and lists each CDR3 protein once. The clone table shows fewer than 300,000 distinct CDR3 sequences, with the ten largest holding around 3.9%. The sequence derives from a woman between 18 and 75 years old in good health. This chain links TRBV3-1 with TRBJ2-3; the TRBD1 assignment by TCRdb is unverifiable without DNA. Sequencing input: blood T cells: a sorted CD56 or NKG2C T cell subset, CD4+ or CD8+ T cells, or bulk PBMC T cells (not recorded which). The CDR3 protein is CASSQDPGRGRGTQYF.